This entry features one T cell receptor (beta chain) sequence. The antigen remains unidentified. These data belong to a study of cytomegalovirus exposure and HLA in healthy donors. This CDR3 region has 14 residues. Trimming removed 4 bases from V and 3 bases from J, with 13 bases in between. Germline lookup yields CDR1 MGHDK and CDR2 SYGVNS. Vbeta (60) and Jbeta (13) primers were used in the PCR. In the study's own analysis: The authors later counted roughly 87 million unique TCR beta chains, approximately 10 million of them shared. Measured with immunoSEQ multiplex PCR; TCRdb has only the in-frame clones, and not every one. The V and J calls and clone size were taken over from that table, and D and trimming were inferred from the DNA. The data contain around 170,000 clones, roughly 80% of them singletons. Study outcomes and limitations: When the data were analyzed later, several of the most significant clusters appeared to be linked to common viral pathogens.

Sequencing was performed on PBMCs. The sequence derives from a woman aged 18-29 years in good health and CMV-seronegative. V usage is TRBV25-1 and J usage is TRBJ2-7; D remains ambiguous. For the CDR3, the DNA is TGTGCCAGCAGTGGATCACCCTCAGGCTACGAGCAGTACTTC. Amino acids: CASSGSPSGYEQYF.